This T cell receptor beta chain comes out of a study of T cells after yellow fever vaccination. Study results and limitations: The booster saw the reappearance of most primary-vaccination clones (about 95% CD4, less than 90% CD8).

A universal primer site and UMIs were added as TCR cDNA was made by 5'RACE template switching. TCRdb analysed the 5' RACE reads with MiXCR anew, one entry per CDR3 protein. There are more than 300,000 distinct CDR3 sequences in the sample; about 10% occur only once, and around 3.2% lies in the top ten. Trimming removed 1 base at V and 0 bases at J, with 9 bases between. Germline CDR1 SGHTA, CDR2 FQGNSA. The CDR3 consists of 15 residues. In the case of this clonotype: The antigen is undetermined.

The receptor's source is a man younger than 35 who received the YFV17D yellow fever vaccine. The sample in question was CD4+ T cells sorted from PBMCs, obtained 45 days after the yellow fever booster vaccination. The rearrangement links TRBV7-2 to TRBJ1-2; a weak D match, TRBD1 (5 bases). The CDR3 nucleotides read TGTGCCAGCAGCTTAGGGGGGGTTTCTAACTATGGCTACACCTTC. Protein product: CASSLGGVSNYGYTF.